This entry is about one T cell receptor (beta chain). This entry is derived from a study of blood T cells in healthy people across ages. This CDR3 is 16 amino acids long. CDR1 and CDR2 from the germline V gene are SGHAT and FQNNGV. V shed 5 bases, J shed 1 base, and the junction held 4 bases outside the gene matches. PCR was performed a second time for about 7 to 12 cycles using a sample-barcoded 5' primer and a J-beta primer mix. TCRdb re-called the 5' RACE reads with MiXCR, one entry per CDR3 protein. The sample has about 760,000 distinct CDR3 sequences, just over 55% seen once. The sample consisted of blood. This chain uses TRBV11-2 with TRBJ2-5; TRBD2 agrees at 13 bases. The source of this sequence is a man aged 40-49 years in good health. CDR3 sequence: CASSRGTSGVQETQYF. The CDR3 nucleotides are TGTGCCAGCAGCCGCGGGACTAGCGGGGTCCAAGAGACCCAGTACTTC.